A single sample gave rise to the 10 T cell receptor beta chains below, sequenced in a study of cytomegalovirus exposure and HLA in healthy donors. PCR was performed using 60 Vbeta and 13 Jbeta primers. Assay: immunoSEQ multiplex PCR; the TCRdb copy retains only in-frame clones and omits some. The sample yields 110,000 to 150,000 clones, about 78% seen once. The material sequenced was PBMCs. These receptor sequences come from a young man in good health and CMV-seronegative.

This clone has more than one count but fewer than ten. This chain links TRBV5-6 with TRBJ2-7; tentatively, D is TRBD2 (6 bases). CDR3 length: 15 residues. Germline loops: CDR1 SGHDT, CDR2 YYEEEE. Deletions cut 1 base from V and 2 bases from J, with 13 bases between. The CDR3 DNA sequence: TGTGCCAGCAGCTTGATCGGAGGGTCGCCCTACGAGCAGTACTTC. Protein sequence: CASSLIGGSPYEQYF.

The chain couples TRBV9 to TRBJ2-1, with TRBD2 identical over 9 bases. CDR3 size: 18 residues. Germline-derived CDR1 and CDR2 are SGDLS and YYNGEE. With V trimmed by 3 bases and J by 8 bases, 18 bases remained unmatched. Here the CDR3 DNA reads TGTGCCAGCAGCGCGATAAGCCATAGCGGGAGCGTAATCCATGAGCAGTTCTTC. Encoded protein: CASSAISHSGSVIHEQFF.

This clone has a single count. The gene calls are TRBV7-2 and TRBJ2-5; TRBD1 agrees at 8 bases. The CDR3 spans 14 residues. Germline CDR1 SGHTA, CDR2 FQGNSA. Trimming cost V 4 bases and J 2 bases; bases outside gene matches: 3. The CDR3 sequence is CASSYNRGQETQYF. The CDR3 DNA sequence: TGTGCCAGCAGCTACAACAGGGGGCAAGAGACCCAGTACTTC.

The chain is built from TRBV28 and TRBJ2-1; possibly TRBD1 for D (5 bases). Germline CDR1 and CDR2: MDHEN and SYDVKM. The CDR3 sequence is 16 residues long. V gave up 6 bases and J gave up 4 bases, with 19 bases separating them. The CDR3 sequence: CASRAAGLTLYNEQFF. In nucleotides, the CDR3 is TGTGCCAGCAGGGCGGCAGGGCTCACGCTATACAATGAGCAGTTCTTC.

The V call is TRBV27, the J call TRBJ1-5; D ambiguous. Germline V gives CDR1 MNHEY, CDR2 SMNVEV (reference sequence). The V end was cut by 0 bases, the J end by 2 bases, with 5 bases between. This CDR3 region has 14 residues. CDR3 sequence (DNA): TGTGCCAGCAGTTTATCGTCGGGCAATCAGCCCCAGCATTTT. This encodes CASSLSSGNQPQHF.

V is TRBV30 and J is TRBJ2-7; maybe TRBD1 (6 bases). Germline CDR1 reads GTSNPN; CDR2 reads SVGIG (reference sequence). The V and J ends lost 4 bases and 2 bases respectively, with 12 bases between them. The CDR3 covers 13 residues. CDR3 protein: CAWTDRPTYEQYF. The CDR3, as DNA: TGTGCCTGGACCGACAGGCCTACCTACGAGCAGTACTTC.

The chain has TRBV7-2 and TRBJ2-7; D is possibly TRBD1 (5 bases). Germline assignment: CDR1 SGHTA and CDR2 FQGNSA. V was clipped by 3 bases and J by 4 bases, with 16 bases between them. The CDR3 is made up of 15 amino acids. CDR3 region: CASSFTPDRFYEQYF. DNA for the CDR3: TGTGCCAGCAGCTTTACCCCTGACAGATTTTACGAGCAGTACTTC.

V gene TRBV27 combines with J gene TRBJ1-4, with D unclear. CDR1 and CDR2 (germline): MNHEY, SMNVEV (reference sequence). Between the trimmed V and J ends, which lost 9 bases and 3 bases, there was a span of 14 bases. The CDR3 length is 14 residues. This CDR3 is CASKQSTANEKLFF. DNA for the CDR3: TGTGCCAGTAAGCAATCTACTGCTAATGAAAAACTGTTTTTT.

Turning to this clone: The sample has other DNA sequences that encode this CDR3 too. The J gene is TRBJ2-1, the V gene TRBV5-1; no definite D call. The V and J ends lost 0 bases and 0 bases respectively, with 4 bases between them. Germline V gene data show CDR1 as SGHRS and CDR2 as YFSETQ. The CDR3 runs to 14 residues. Written as DNA, the CDR3 is TGCGCCAGCAGCTTGGGGAGCTCCTACAATGAGCAGTTCTTC. It encodes CASSLGSSYNEQFF.

This clone appeared a single time. The chain uses TRBV27 and TRBJ2-1, with D perhaps TRBD2 (5 bases). V was pared by 3 bases and J by 5 bases, with 8 bases between. CDR1 and CDR2 from the germline V gene are MNHEY and SMNVEV (reference sequence). The CDR3 sequence is 13 residues long. The CDR3 nucleotides are TGTGCCAGCAGTTTCGGGGTCCACAATGAGCAGTTCTTC. This translates into CASSFGVHNEQFF.